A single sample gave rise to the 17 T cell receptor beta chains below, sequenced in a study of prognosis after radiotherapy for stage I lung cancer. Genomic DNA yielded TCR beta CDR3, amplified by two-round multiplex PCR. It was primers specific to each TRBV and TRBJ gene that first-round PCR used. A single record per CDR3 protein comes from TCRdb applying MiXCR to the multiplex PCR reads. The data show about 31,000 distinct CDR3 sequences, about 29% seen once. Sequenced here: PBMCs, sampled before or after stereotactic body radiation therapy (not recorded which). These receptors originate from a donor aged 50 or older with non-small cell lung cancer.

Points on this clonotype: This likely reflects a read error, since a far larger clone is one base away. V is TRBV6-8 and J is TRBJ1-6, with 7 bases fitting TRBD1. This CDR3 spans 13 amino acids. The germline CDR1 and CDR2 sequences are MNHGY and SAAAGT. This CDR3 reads CVSGTGADSPLHF. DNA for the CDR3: TGTGTCAGCGGAACAGGGGCAGATTCACCCCTCCACTTT.

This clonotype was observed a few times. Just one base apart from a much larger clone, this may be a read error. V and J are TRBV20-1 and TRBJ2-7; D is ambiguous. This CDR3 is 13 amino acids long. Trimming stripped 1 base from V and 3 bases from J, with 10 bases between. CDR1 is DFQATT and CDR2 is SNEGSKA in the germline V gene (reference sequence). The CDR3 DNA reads TGCAGTGCTAGAGCTCCTAACGTCTACGAGCAGTACTTC. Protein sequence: CSARAPNVYEQYF.

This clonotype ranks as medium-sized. CDR3 bases: TGTGCCAGCAGTAGACAGGGCTACGAGCAGTACTTC. Amino acid sequence: CASSRQGYEQYF. This rearrangement joins TRBV28 to TRBJ2-7; 7 nucleotides line up with TRBD1. From germline, CDR1 is MDHEN and CDR2 SYDVKM. The CDR3 length is 12 residues. The junction had 1 base not matched to a gene; V was cut back by 5 bases and J by 3 bases. The variable domain in full, completed from reference TRBV28 and TRBJ2-7, reads DVKVTQSSRYLVKRTGEKVFLECVQDMDHENMFWYRQDPGLGLRLIYFSYDVKMKEKGDIPEGYSVSREKKERFSLILESASTNQTSMYLCASSRQGYEQYFGPGTRLTVT.

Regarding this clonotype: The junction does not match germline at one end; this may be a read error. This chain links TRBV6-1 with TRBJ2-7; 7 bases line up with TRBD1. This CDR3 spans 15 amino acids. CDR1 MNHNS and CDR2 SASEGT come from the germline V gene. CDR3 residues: CASSDTGTAAYEHYF. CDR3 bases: TGTGCCAGCAGTGATACCGGGACAGCGGCCTACGAGCATTACTTC.

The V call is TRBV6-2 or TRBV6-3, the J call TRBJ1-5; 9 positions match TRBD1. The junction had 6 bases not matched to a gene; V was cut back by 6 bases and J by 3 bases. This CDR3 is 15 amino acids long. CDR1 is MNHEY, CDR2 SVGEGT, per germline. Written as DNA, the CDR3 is TGTGCCAGCAGCACCGGGACAGGGAACAATCAGCCCCAGCATTTT. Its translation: CASSTGTGNNQPQHF.

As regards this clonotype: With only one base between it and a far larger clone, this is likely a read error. This chain's CDR3 is CASSYSYTDTSRELFF. As DNA, the CDR3 is TGTGCCAGCAGTTACTCCTACACGGATACCAGCCGGGAGCTGTTTTTT. This rearrangement joins TRBV6-8 to TRBJ2-2; D ambiguous. V was pared by 0 bases and J by 9 bases, with 17 bases between. CDR1 is MNHGY and CDR2 is SAAAGT in the germline V gene. The CDR3 runs 16 residues.

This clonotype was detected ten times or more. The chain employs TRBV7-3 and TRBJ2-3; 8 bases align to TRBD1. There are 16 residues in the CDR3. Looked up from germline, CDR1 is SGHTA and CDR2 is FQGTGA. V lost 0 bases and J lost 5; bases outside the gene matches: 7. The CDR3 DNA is TGTGCCAGCAGCTTAACTGGGCAGGGGGCTTTAGATACGCAGTATTTT. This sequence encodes CASSLTGQGALDTQYF.

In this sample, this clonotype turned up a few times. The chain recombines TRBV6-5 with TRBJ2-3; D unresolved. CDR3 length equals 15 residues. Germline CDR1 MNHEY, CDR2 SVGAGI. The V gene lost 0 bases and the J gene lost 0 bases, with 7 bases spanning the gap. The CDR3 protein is CASSYSSQSTDTQYF. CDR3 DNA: TGTGCCAGCAGTTACTCCTCACAGAGCACAGATACGCAGTATTTT.

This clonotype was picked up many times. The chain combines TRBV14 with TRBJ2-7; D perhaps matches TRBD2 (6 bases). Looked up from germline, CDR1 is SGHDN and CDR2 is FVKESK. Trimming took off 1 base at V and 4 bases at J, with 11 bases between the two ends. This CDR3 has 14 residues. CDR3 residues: CASSQVTSPYEQYF. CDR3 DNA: TGTGCCAGCAGCCAAGTTACTAGCCCTTACGAGCAGTACTTC.

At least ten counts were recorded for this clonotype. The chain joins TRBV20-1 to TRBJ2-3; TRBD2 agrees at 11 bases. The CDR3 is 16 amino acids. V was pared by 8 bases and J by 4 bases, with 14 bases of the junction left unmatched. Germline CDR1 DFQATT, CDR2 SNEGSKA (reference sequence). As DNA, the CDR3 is TGCAGTCCCCGGACTAGCGGGCGAGCTTCTTCAGATACGCAGTATTTT. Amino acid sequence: CSPRTSGRASSDTQYF.

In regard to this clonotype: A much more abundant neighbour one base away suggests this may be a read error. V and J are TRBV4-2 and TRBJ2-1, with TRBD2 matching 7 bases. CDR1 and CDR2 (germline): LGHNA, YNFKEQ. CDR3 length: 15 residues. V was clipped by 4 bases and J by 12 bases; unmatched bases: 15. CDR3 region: CASSPQLSGTGGQFF. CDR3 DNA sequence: TGTGCCAGCAGCCCACAATTGAGCGGGACCGGTGGGCAGTTCTTC.

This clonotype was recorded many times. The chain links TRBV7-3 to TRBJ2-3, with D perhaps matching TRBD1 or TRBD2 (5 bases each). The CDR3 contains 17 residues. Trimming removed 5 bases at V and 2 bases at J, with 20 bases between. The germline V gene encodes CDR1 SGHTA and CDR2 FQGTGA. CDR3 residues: CASSPEIGGTYTDTQYF. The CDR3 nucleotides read TGTGCCAGCAGCCCGGAGATCGGTGGGACCTACACAGATACGCAGTATTTT.

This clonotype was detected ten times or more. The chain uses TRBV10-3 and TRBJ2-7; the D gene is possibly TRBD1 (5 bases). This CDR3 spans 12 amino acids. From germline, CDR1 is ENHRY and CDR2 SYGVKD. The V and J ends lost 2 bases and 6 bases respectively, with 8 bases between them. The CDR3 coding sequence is TGTGCCATCAGTGAGGAACAGGTCGAGCAGTACTTC. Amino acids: CAISEEQVEQYF.

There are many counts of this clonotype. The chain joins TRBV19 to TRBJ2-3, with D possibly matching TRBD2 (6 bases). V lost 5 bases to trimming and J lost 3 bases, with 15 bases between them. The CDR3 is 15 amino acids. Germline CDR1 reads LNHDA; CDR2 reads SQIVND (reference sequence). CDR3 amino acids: CASSVWDSGTDTQYF. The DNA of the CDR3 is TGTGCCAGTAGTGTTTGGGACTCAGGAACAGATACGCAGTATTTT.

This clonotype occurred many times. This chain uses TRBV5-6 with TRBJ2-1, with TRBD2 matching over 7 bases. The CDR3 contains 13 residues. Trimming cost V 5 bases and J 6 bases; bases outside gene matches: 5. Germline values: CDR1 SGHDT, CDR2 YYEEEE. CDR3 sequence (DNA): TGTGCCAGCAGGTTGCCGGGAGGCAATGAGCAGTTCTTC. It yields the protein CASRLPGGNEQFF.

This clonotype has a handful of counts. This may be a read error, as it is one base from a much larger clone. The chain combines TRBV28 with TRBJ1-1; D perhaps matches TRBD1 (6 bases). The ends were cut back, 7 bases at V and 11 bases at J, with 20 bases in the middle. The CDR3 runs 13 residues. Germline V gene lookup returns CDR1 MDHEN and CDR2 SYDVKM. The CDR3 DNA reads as TGTGCCAGCACTTTTAGTGGGGGCTGGGTGGCTTTCTTT. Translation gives CASTFSGGWVAFF.

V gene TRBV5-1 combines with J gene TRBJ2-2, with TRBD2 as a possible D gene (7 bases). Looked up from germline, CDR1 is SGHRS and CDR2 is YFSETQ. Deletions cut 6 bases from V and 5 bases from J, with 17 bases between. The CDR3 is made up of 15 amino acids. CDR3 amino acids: CASIRAGARTGELFF. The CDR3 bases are TGCGCCAGCATCCGGGCGGGGGCGAGGACCGGGGAGCTGTTTTTT.